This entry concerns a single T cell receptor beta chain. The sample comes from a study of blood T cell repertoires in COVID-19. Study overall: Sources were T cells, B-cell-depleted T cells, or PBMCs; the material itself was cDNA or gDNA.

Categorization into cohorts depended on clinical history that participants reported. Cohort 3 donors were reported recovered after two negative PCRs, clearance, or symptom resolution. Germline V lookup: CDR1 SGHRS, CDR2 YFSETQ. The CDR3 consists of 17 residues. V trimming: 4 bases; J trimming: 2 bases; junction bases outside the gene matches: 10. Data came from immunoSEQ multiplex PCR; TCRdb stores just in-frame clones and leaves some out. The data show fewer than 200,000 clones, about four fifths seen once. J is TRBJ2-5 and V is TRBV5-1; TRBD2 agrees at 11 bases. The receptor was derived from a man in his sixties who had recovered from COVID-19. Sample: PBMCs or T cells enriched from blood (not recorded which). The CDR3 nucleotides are TGCGCCAGCAGCACCGGACTAGCGGGCCTGTCTCAAGAGACCCAGTACTTC. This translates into CASSTGLAGLSQETQYF.